This T cell receptor (beta chain) was recorded in a study of neoadjuvant anti-PD-1 for oral cavity cancer. Study-level background: Non-progressing patients received a fourth nivolumab dose near day 43, then surgery on days 50-56. Study conclusions and caveats: Pretreatment Treg/Th17 ratio correlated inversely with post-treatment tumor clonality.

Time point defined: after neoadjuvant nivolumab, at surgical resection. Concerning this clone itself: Its antigen is undetermined.

This CDR3 is 13 amino acids long. V shed 6 bases and J 9 bases; nucleotides not matched to a gene: 7. Germline loops: CDR1 KGHSH, CDR2 LQKENI. Tumor libraries mostly used about 4.8 ug genomic DNA, two replicates each. This table comes from immunoSEQ multiplex PCR, and its TCRdb copy is limited to in-frame clones, with some not included. Among under 25,000 clones listed, about 25% were seen once. The chain carries TRBV18 and TRBJ2-1, with 8 bases that match TRBD1. The material sequenced was tumor tissue, taken after nivolumab (anti-PD-1) treatment. The sequence was collected from a person between 40 and 85 years old with oral cavity squamous cell carcinoma. CDR3 residues: CASSPGQGGEQFF. CDR3 sequence (DNA): TGTGCCAGCTCTCCCGGACAGGGCGGTGAGCAGTTCTTC.